This entry describes one T cell receptor (beta chain). The method was immunoSEQ multiplex PCR; TCRdb's version includes in-frame clones alone and lacks a portion of them. The table shows fewer than 900,000 clones, with around 92% occurring only once. Treatment given: over 15 received Ad26.COV2.S at low or high dose, single or two shots; roughly five received placebo; per-sample allocation not given. Samples analyzed were those drawn on day 63 after the first vaccine or placebo injection. Within Boston, the person who donated was an adult of 18-55 years. This sample is drawn from a study of Ad26.COV2.S vaccination and SARS-CoV-2 variants. The V gene lost 6 bases and the J gene lost 5 bases, with 13 bases spanning the gap. Germline CDR1 is MNHEY and CDR2 is SMNVEV (reference sequence). The CDR3 is 13 amino acids.

The chain couples TRBV27 to TRBJ1-1, with TRBD1 as a possible D gene (6 bases). The sequence came from a person aged 18-60 years who received the Ad26.COV2.S COVID-19 vaccine or a placebo. The sample was peripheral blood, taken in a trial of Ad26.COV2.S vaccine versus placebo. The CDR3: CASRDSGRTEAFF. CDR3 bases: TGTGCCAGCAGGGACAGCGGGAGAACTGAAGCTTTCTTT.